This T cell receptor beta chain was observed in a study of a mutant IDH1 vaccine in newly diagnosed glioma. The overall study: Patients received vaccination from 4-6 weeks after radiotherapy alone, or with temozolomide cycles. Standard pretreatment was either radiotherapy, temozolomide, or, for most, radiochemotherapy with temozolomide.

CDR1 MNHEY and CDR2 SVGAGI come from the germline V gene. With 0 bases removed from V and 1 base from J, the gap between germline ends came to 6 bases. The CDR3 consists of 14 residues. Study outcomes and limitations: No link was apparently found between pseudoprogression and changes in top peripheral T cell clonotypes.

On this clone: What it recognizes is unknown.

The table came from immunoSEQ multiplex PCR; TCRdb's copy has only in-frame clones and leaves some out. The top ten clones hold about 2% of a sample with roughly 69,000 clones, about 87% of them seen once. The time point was: week 35, safety follow-up. Every vaccination contained 300 ug of the mutant IDH1 20-mer peptide and was paired with topical imiquimod. The sequence was collected from a young man with glioma. This material consisted of PBMCs, taken from a glioma patient whose treatment included an IDH1 peptide vaccine. This sequence joins TRBV6-5 and TRBJ1-1, with a tentative D call TRBD1 (5 bases). The CDR3 region is CASSYSGENTEAFF. The CDR3 bases are TGTGCCAGCAGTTACTCGGGGGAGAACACTGAAGCTTTCTTT.